These T cell receptor beta chains were read from a single sample in a study of blood T cell repertoires in COVID-19. Assay: immunoSEQ multiplex PCR; the TCRdb copy retains only in-frame clones and omits some. The sample lists around 87,000 clones, 89% occurring once. The source material was peripheral blood. The source of these receptors is a middle-aged man with acute or convalescent COVID-19. The CDR3 runs from the conserved cysteine through the conserved F or W. A D gene is named only where the DNA matches it firmly. Some rows mark clone size as missing; the rest say once, few, many or name a class of expanded clone.

V gene	D gene	clone size	CDR3 length	J gene	CDR3 protein	CDR3 DNA
TRBV6-6	TRBD1	-	14	TRBJ1-2	CASSNQGAGYGYTF	TGTGCCAGCAGTAATCAGGGGGCGGGCTATGGCTACACCTTC
TRBV30	TRBD1	once	17	TRBJ2-2	CAWSVRLGQGYTGELFF	TGTGCCTGGAGTGTTCGTTTGGGACAGGGATACACCGGGGAGCTGTTTTTT
TRBV3-1/TRBV3-2	TRBD1	-	15	TRBJ1-6	CASRRDRGVNSPLHF	TGTGCCAGCAGACGGGACAGGGGTGTTAATTCACCCCTCCACTTT
TRBV5-1	-	-	13	TRBJ1-5	CASSLDGNQPQHF	TGCGCCAGCAGCTTGGACGGGAATCAGCCCCAGCATTTT
TRBV2	-	once	18	TRBJ2-2	CASRGGASEFANTGELFF	TGTGCCAGCAGGGGCGGGGCCTCCGAGTTCGCGAACACCGGGGAGCTGTTTTTT
TRBV2	TRBD1	-	12	TRBJ1-2	CASRQGSYGYTF	TGTGCCAGCAGACAGGGGTCCTATGGCTACACCTTC
TRBV7-3	TRBD2	-	18	TRBJ2-2	CASSLIAGAPSNTGELFF	TGTGCCAGCAGCTTAATAGCGGGGGCCCCCTCGAACACCGGGGAGCTGTTTTTT
TRBV3-1/TRBV3-2	TRBD1	once	15	TRBJ2-1	CASSQQGSSYNEQFF	TGTGCCAGCAGTCAACAGGGGAGCTCCTACAATGAGCAGTTCTTC
TRBV5-6	TRBD1	-	17	TRBJ1-6	CASSTTRDRGPNSPLHF	TGTGCCAGCAGCACGACCCGGGACAGGGGGCCTAATTCACCCCTCCACTTT
TRBV19	-	-	13	TRBJ2-5	CASSIELLKTQYF	TGTGCCAGTAGTATTGAACTTTTGAAGACCCAGTACTTC
TRBV6-5	-	once	15	TRBJ2-3	CASSYGLPGTDTQYF	TGTGCCAGCAGTTACGGGCTGCCGGGCACAGATACGCAGTATTTT
TRBV7-9	TRBD1	-	13	TRBJ2-5	CASSDRGLETQYF	TGTGCCAGCAGCGACAGGGGGTTGGAGACCCAGTACTTC
TRBV30	-	-	14	TRBJ1-2	CAWSRAGSSYGYTF	TGTGCCTGGAGTAGGGCAGGGTCTAGCTATGGCTACACCTTC
TRBV2	TRBD1	-	14	TRBJ1-1	CASTSRQGNTEAFF	TGTGCCAGCACCAGTCGACAGGGCAACACTGAAGCTTTCTTT
TRBV9	TRBD2	few	17	TRBJ2-2	CASSVASGGSFSGELFF	TGTGCCAGCAGCGTAGCTAGCGGGGGGTCTTTCTCCGGGGAGCTGTTTTTT
TRBV28	-	-	12	TRBJ1-2	CASSLRLFGYTF	TGTGCCAGCAGTCTGCGCCTTTTCGGCTACACCTTC
TRBV19	-	-	14	TRBJ1-1	CASSNLGGSEVSFF	TGTGCCAGTAGTAATCTGGGGGGGTCTGAAGTCTCTTTCTTT
TRBV4-2	TRBD2	-	15	TRBJ2-1	CASSQDLAGNNEQFF	TGTGCCAGCAGCCAAGATCTAGCGGGGAACAATGAGCAGTTCTTC
TRBV3-1/TRBV3-2	-	-	13	TRBJ2-1	CASSQDQRRQQFF	TGTGCCAGCAGCCAAGATCAAAGGAGACAGCAGTTCTTC
TRBV30	TRBD1	-	13	TRBJ1-2	CAWNGQGNYGYTF	TGTGCCTGGAACGGACAGGGGAACTATGGCTACACCTTC
TRBV30	-	-	12	TRBJ1-2	CAWSSGSYGYTF	TGTGCCTGGAGTTCCGGGAGCTATGGCTACACCTTC
TRBV5-1	-	-	16	TRBJ2-5	CASSFWGGPTEETQYF	TGCGCCAGCAGCTTTTGGGGGGGCCCTACTGAAGAGACCCAGTACTTC
TRBV10-3	-	-	14	TRBJ1-6	CAISGTRDNSPLHF	TGTGCCATCAGTGGGACACGAGATAATTCACCCCTCCACTTT
TRBV29-1	-	-	12	TRBJ1-1	CSVGEWRTEAFF	TGCAGCGTTGGGGAGTGGAGGACTGAAGCTTTCTTT
TRBV28	-	-	12	TRBJ1-1	CASSLNRVEAFF	TGTGCCAGCAGTTTAAACAGGGTGGAAGCTTTCTTT
TRBV11-2	-	-	14	TRBJ2-5	CASSLAPGGETQYF	TGTGCCAGCAGCTTAGCCCCCGGAGGTGAGACCCAGTACTTC
TRBV6-5	TRBD1	-	13	TRBJ1-3	CASIWDRGNTIYF	TGTGCCAGCATTTGGGACAGGGGAAACACCATATATTTT
TRBV19	TRBD1	few	14	TRBJ2-7	CASSIQGASYEQYF	TGTGCCAGTAGTATTCAGGGGGCTAGCTACGAGCAGTACTTC
TRBV11-2	-	-	15	TRBJ2-7	CASSPDRLAPDEQYF	TGTGCCAGCAGCCCCGACCGCCTAGCCCCCGACGAGCAGTACTTC
TRBV7-2	-	-	15	TRBJ2-2	CASSPGGEDTGELFF	TGTGCCAGCAGCCCCGGAGGTGAGGACACCGGGGAGCTGTTTTTT
TRBV28	TRBD2	-	15	TRBJ2-1	CASSPLSGGAYEQFF	TGTGCCAGCAGTCCCCTCAGCGGGGGGGCGTATGAGCAGTTCTTC
TRBV27	-	-	13	TRBJ1-3	CASGGGSGNTIYF	TGTGCCAGCGGGGGGGGCTCTGGAAACACCATATATTTT
TRBV14	TRBD1	-	18	TRBJ1-2	CASSQVLLPGQGGHGYTF	TGTGCCAGCAGCCAAGTTCTCCTACCGGGACAGGGAGGCCATGGCTACACCTTC
TRBV4-1	TRBD1	-	20	TRBJ1-2	CASSRGPRDRGLLINYGYTF	TGCGCCAGCAGCCGAGGACCCCGGGACAGAGGCCTTCTAATAAACTATGGCTACACCTTC
TRBV19	TRBD1	-	13	TRBJ1-5	CASSSDRVQPQHF	TGTGCCAGTAGTTCCGACAGGGTCCAGCCCCAGCATTTT
TRBV2	-	-	13	TRBJ1-4	CASSTGLTGKLFF	TGTGCCAGCAGTACTGGACTAACGGGGAAACTGTTTTTT
TRBV29-1	-	-	12	TRBJ2-3	CSVAQSTDTQYF	TGCAGCGTTGCCCAGAGCACAGATACGCAGTATTTT
TRBV14	TRBD1	-	17	TRBJ1-2	CASSQERTGTGGYGYTF	TGTGCCAGCAGCCAAGAACGGACCGGGACAGGGGGTTATGGCTACACCTTC
TRBV5-4	-	-	15	TRBJ2-7	CASSVAGQGVSMWYF	TGTGCCAGCAGTGTAGCGGGACAGGGTGTGTCGATGTGGTACTTC
TRBV19	-	-	13	TRBJ1-2	CASVSAGYYGYTF	TGTGCCAGTGTGTCGGCAGGCTACTATGGCTACACCTTC
TRBV2	-	-	13	TRBJ1-5	CASSTGSGQPQHF	TGTGCCAGCAGCACAGGGTCCGGTCAGCCCCAGCATTTT
TRBV18	-	few	14	TRBJ1-1	CASSPVQGKTEAFF	TGTGCCAGCTCACCAGTCCAGGGGAAGACTGAAGCTTTCTTT
TRBV15	-	-	14	TRBJ1-3	CATSRGTTGNTIYF	TGTGCCACCAGCAGGGGCACGACTGGAAACACCATATATTTT
TRBV30	TRBD1	-	15	TRBJ1-3	CALGHTGGFGNTIYF	TGTGCCCTGGGCCATACAGGGGGCTTCGGAAACACCATATATTTT
TRBV6-1	-	once	15	TRBJ2-5	CASSESLSRKETQYF	TGTGCCAGCAGTGAGTCCCTCTCGAGGAAAGAGACCCAGTACTTC
TRBV24-1	TRBD1	-	13	TRBJ2-2	CATAGQVTGELFF	TGTGCCACGGCAGGACAGGTTACCGGGGAGCTGTTTTTT
TRBV5-5	-	-	14	TRBJ2-5	CASSLGALRETQYF	TGTGCCAGCAGCTTGGGGGCACTGAGAGAGACCCAGTACTTC